The following is a T cell receptor beta chain sequence with its context. The antigen is unknown. This sample is drawn from a study of vaccination effects on CD4 cells after COVID-19. Study details: Participants received two doses of either the BNT162b2 or mRNA-1273 vaccine.

Antigen-specific CD4+ T cells expanded by the ViraFEST assay with viral peptide pools were then sequenced. With approximately ten days of culture completed, CD4+ T cells were isolated. No vaccinee had earlier SARS-CoV-2 infection, and nucleocapsid antibodies were negative. The researchers cultured roughly 2.2 million PBMC per well with about 10 IU/ml IL-2 and roughly 9.4 ug/ml peptides. The CDR3 totals 14 residues. Trimming took 7 bases from V and 6 from J; bases not matched to a gene: 6. The germline gives CDR1 KGHDR, CDR2 SFDVKD. The protocol was immunoSEQ multiplex PCR, while the TCRdb copy is restricted to in-frame clones and leaves out a portion. The profile shows some 70,000 clones, under 90% of them singletons.

This material consisted of CD4+ T cells from PBMCs cultured with SARS-CoV-2 spike peptides, taken before COVID-19 vaccination. The sequence was collected from a human donor who received a COVID-19 vaccine. This chain links TRBV24-1 with TRBJ2-3, with TRBD2 matching 10 bases. The DNA for the CDR3 is TGTGCCACCAGAAGCGGGGGGGCCTCTGATACGCAGTATTTT. Translation: CATRSGGASDTQYF.